This T cell receptor beta chain was sequenced in a study of T cell changes during pregnancy in multiple sclerosis. CDR1 is SGHTA, CDR2 FQGTGA, per germline. The CDR3 covers 12 residues. V was trimmed by 3 bases and J by 4 bases, leaving 6 bases between them. The repertoire was sequenced with immunoSEQ multiplex PCR; TCRdb's copy has only in-frame clones and lacks some. The sample includes tens of thousands of clones, roughly nine tenths of them seen just once. The receptor's source is a female donor with multiple sclerosis, enrolled in a pregnancy study. V gene TRBV7-3 combines with J gene TRBJ1-1; D not certain. The sample was CD4+ T cells from peripheral blood mononuclear cells, taken before pregnancy. CDR3 coding DNA: TGTGCCAGCAGCTTGCACAGCACTGAAGCTTTCTTT. As protein: CASSLHSTEAFF.